This T cell receptor (beta chain) is drawn from a study of T cell repertoires in cytomegalovirus infection. Whole-study findings and limits: HLA-C-restricted CMV-specific TCR beta clonotypes prevailed in the ex vivo response.

TCRdb processed the reads anew with MiXCR; each CDR3 protein has one entry. The repertoire consists of 700,000 to 850,000 distinct CDR3 sequences, with 30% to 35% occurring once and the leading ten covering around an eighth. This clonotype appeared many times. As yet, its antigen is unknown. This receptor was taken from a human donor in good health (CMV status not recorded). Some clones in this sample may be carry-over from other donors' samples. The specimen comprised cultured CD8+ T cells from PBMCs, sampled from culture after CMV antigen stimulation.

The CDR3 coding sequence is TGTGCCAGCAGCTTCCTACAGGGGAGGAGCACTGAAGCTTTCTTT. Its translation: CASSFLQGRSTEAFF. The chain recombines TRBV5-5 with TRBJ1-1; 7 bases line up with TRBD1. This CDR3 has 15 residues. CDR1 is SGHKS, CDR2 YYEKEE, per germline (reference sequence). Losses at the gene ends were 2 bases for V and 4 bases for J; bases not matched to a gene: 8.